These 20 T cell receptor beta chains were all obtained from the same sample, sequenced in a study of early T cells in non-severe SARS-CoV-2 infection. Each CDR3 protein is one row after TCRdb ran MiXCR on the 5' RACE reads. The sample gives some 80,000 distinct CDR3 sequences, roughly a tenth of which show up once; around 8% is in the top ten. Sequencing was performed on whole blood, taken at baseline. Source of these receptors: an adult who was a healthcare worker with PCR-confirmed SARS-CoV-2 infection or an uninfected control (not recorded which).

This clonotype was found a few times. Here the CDR3 reads CSARAPGNTIYF. Written as DNA, the CDR3 is TGCAGTGCTAGAGCCCCTGGAAACACCATATATTTT. The rearrangement links TRBV20-1 to TRBJ1-3; D not certain. The CDR3 length is 12 residues. Trimming stripped 1 base from V and 2 bases from J, with 3 bases between. Germline values: CDR1 DFQATT, CDR2 SNEGSKA (reference sequence).

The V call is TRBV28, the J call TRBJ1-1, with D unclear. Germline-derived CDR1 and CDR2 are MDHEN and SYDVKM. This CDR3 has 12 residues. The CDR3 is CGTRSGYTEAFF. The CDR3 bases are TGTGGGACCCGGTCGGGGTACACTGAAGCTTTCTTT.

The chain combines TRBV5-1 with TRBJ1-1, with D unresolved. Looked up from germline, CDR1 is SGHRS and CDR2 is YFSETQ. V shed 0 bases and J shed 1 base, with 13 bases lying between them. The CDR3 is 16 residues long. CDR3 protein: CASSLAAGRRNTEAFF. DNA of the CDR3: TGCGCCAGCAGCTTGGCTGCGGGCCGGCGGAACACTGAAGCTTTCTTT.

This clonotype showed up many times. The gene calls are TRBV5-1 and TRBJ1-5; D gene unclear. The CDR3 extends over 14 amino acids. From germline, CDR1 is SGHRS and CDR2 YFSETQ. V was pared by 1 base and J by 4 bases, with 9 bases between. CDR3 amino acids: CASSLNGLNQPQHF. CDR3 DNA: TGCGCCAGCAGCTTGAACGGATTAAATCAGCCCCAGCATTTT.

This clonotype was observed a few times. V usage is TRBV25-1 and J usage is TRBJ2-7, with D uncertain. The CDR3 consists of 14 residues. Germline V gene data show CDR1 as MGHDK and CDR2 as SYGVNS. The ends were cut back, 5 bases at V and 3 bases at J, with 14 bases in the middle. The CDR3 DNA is TGTGCCAGCAGTCCCTTTTCCAGGAGCTACGAGCAGTACTTC. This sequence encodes CASSPFSRSYEQYF.

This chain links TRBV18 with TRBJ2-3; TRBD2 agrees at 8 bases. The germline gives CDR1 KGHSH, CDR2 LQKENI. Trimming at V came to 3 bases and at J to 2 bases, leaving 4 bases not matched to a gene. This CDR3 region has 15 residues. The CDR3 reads CASSPNGLATDTQYF. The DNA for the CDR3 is TGTGCCAGCTCACCGAACGGACTAGCCACAGATACGCAGTATTTT.

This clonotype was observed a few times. The DNA of the CDR3 is TGTGCCATTACCTCCGATTCCTACGAGCAGTACTTC. Its protein product is CAITSDSYEQYF. V gene TRBV19 combines with J gene TRBJ2-7; the D is unclear. Germline lookup yields CDR1 LNHDA and CDR2 SQIVND (reference sequence). This CDR3 has 12 residues. Trimming shortened V by 10 bases and J by 1 base, and 11 bases separated the two germline ends.

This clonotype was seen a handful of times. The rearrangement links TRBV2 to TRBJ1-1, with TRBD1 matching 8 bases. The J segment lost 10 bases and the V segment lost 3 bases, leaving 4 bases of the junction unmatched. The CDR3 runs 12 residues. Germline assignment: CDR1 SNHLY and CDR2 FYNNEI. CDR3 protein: CASSEDRVRAFF. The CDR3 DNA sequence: TGTGCCAGCAGTGAGGACAGGGTGAGAGCTTTCTTT.

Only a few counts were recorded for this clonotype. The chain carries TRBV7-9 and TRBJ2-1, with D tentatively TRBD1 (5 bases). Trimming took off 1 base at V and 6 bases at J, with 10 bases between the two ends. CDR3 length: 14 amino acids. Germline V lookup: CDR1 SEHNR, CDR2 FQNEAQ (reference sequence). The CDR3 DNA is TGTGCCAGCAGCTTAGAGGGGCCTAGCAATGAGCAGTTCTTC. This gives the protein CASSLEGPSNEQFF.

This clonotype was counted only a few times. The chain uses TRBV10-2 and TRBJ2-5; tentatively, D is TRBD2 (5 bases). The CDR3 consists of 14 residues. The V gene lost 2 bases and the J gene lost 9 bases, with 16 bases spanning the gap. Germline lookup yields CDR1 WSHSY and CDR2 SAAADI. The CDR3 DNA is TGCGCCAGCAGTGAGCTTGGCGGGCTTGCGGCCCAGTACTTC. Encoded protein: CASSELGGLAAQYF.

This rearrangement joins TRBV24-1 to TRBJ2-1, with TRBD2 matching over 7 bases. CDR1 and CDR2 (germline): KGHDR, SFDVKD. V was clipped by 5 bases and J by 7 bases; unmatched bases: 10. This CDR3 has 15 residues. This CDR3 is CATSGPAAGFNEQFF. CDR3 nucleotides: TGTGCCACCAGTGGACCGGCAGCGGGGTTTAATGAGCAGTTCTTC.

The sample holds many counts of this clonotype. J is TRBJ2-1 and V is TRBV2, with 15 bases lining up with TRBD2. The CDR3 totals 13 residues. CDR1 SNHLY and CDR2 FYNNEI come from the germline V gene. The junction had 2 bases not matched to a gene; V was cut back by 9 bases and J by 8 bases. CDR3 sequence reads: CARRTSGRDEQFF. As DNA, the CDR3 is TGTGCCAGAAGGACTAGCGGGAGGGATGAGCAGTTCTTC.

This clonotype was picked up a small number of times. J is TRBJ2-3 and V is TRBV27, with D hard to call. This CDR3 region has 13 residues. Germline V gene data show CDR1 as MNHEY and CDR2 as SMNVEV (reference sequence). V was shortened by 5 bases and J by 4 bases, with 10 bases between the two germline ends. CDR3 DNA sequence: TGTGCCAGCAGTAAATACGATTCAGATACGCAGTATTTT. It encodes CASSKYDSDTQYF.

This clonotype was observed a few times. The CDR3 protein is CASSSGKLRTDTQYF. The CDR3, as DNA: TGTGCCAGCAGCAGCGGAAAGCTCCGGACAGATACGCAGTATTTT. The gene calls are TRBV6-2 or TRBV6-3 and TRBJ2-3, with D possibly matching TRBD2 (5 bases). This CDR3 has 15 residues. CDR1 MNHEY and CDR2 SVGEGT come from the germline V gene. V lost 6 bases and J lost 3, with 16 bases in between.

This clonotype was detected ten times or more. The CDR3 loop reads CASSLQGAGANVLTF. The CDR3 region has the DNA TGCGCCAGCAGCTTACAGGGGGCTGGGGCCAACGTCCTGACTTTC. The chain carries TRBV5-1 and TRBJ2-6; 8 bases align to TRBD1. Germline V gene sequence: CDR1 SGHRS, CDR2 YFSETQ. Trimming cost V 2 bases and J 2 bases; bases outside gene matches: 0. The CDR3 totals 15 residues. The full variable domain, with the rest looked up from reference TRBV5-1 and TRBJ2-6, is KAGVTQTPRYLIKTRGQQVTLSCSPISGHRSVSWYQQTPGQGLQFLFEYFSETQRNKGNFPGRFSGRQFSNSRSEMNVSTLELGDSALYLCASSLQGAGANVLTFGAGSRLTVL.

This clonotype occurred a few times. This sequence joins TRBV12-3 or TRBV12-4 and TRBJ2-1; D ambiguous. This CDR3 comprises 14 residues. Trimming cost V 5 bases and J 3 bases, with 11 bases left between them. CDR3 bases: TGTGCCAGCAGTCACCCTCCGAGCTACAATGAGCAGTTCTTC. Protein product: CASSHPPSYNEQFF.

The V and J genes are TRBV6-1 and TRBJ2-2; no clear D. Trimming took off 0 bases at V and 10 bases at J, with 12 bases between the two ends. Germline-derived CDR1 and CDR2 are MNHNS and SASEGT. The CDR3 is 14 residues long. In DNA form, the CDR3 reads TGTGCCAGCAGTGAAGCGCGTCCCCCAGAGGAGCTGTTTTTT. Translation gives CASSEARPPEELFF.

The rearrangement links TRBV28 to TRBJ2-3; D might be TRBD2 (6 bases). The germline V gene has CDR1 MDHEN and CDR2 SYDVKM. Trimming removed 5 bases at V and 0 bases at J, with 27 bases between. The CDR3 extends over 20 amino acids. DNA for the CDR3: TGTGCCAGCAGTCCCCAGGCGGCTAGCGCCTTCTTCCTGAGCACAGATACGCAGTATTTT. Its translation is CASSPQAASAFFLSTDTQYF.

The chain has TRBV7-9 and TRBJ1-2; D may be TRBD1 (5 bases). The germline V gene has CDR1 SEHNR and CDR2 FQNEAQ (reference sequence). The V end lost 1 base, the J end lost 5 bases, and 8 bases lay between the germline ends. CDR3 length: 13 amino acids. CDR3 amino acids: CASSLDSGYGYTF. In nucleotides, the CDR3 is TGTGCCAGCAGCTTAGATTCAGGGTATGGCTACACCTTC.

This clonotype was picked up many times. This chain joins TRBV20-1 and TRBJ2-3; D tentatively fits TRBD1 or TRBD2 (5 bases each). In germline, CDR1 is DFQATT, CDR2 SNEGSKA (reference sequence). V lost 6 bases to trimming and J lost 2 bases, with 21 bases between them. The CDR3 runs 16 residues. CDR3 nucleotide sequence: TGCAGTGCGACCCCCGAGGGGCGGAGATCCACAGATACGCAGTATTTT. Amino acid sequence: CSATPEGRRSTDTQYF.